Here is one TCR beta chain with its context. Clinical history reported by participants formed the basis on which cohorts were assigned. Donors of Cohort 3 who recovered were those that had two negative PCRs, clearance, or symptom resolution. This sample was taken from a study of blood T cell repertoires in COVID-19. Per the germline V gene, CDR1 is SGHRS and CDR2 is YFSETQ. This CDR3 region has 16 residues. Trimming stripped 4 bases from V and 5 bases from J, with 20 bases between. Original processing methods: Amplification of reference gene primers provided the estimated nucleated cell counts. Clones were sequenced by immunoSEQ multiplex PCR, and TCRdb holds only the in-frame ones, with some missing. The V and J calls and the clone size are those of that table, but D and trimming were determined from the DNA. The sample includes approximately 180,000 clones, 75% to 90% of them seen just once.

The rearrangement links TRBV5-1 to TRBJ2-3; perhaps TRBD2 as D (5 bases). The TCR sequence derives from a middle-aged man who had recovered from COVID-19. Sequencing was done on a sample of PBMCs or T cells enriched from blood (not recorded which). CDR3 bases: TGCGCCAGCAGCCACCATGGAGGCAGCATATTAGATACGCAGTATTTT. It translates to CASSHHGGSILDTQYF. Full variable domain (missing parts from reference TRBV5-1 and TRBJ2-3): KAGVTQTPRYLIKTRGQQVTLSCSPISGHRSVSWYQQTPGQGLQFLFEYFSETQRNKGNFPGRFSGRQFSNSRSEMNVSTLELGDSALYLCASSHHGGSILDTQYFGPGTRLTVL.